Presented here are 10 T cell receptor beta chains from one specimen sequenced in a study of T cells in women clearing cervical HPV infection. Sequencing was performed with immunoSEQ multiplex PCR; in TCRdb, only in-frame clones are kept and a portion is missing. This repertoire includes around 31,000 clones. The sequenced material came from blood buffy coat. The receptors were sampled from a woman aged 18 to 75 with a cervical HPV16 infection that either progressed to CIN3+ or cleared (not recorded which).

Details on this clone: The DNA ends 3 residues before the CDR3 does, and the rest of the CDR3 is filled in from the germline J gene. This chain links TRBV20-1 with TRBJ2-5; possible D gene TRBD1, 6 bases. Germline loops: CDR1 DFQATT, CDR2 SNEGSKA (reference sequence). This CDR3 is built from 14 residues. V lost 6 bases, J lost 5 bases, and 19 bases lay in between. The sequenced CDR3 bases are TGCAGTGCCTTTAACAGGGTGGGTCAGGAGACC. It yields the protein CSAFNRVGQET. The whole CDR3 reads CSAFNRVGQETQYF.

Notes on this clone: The sequence runs out 3 residues before the end of the CDR3; the remainder is reconstructed from the germline J gene. J is TRBJ2-5 and V is TRBV28, with TRBD2 matching over 8 bases. Germline CDR1 MDHEN, CDR2 SYDVKM. This CDR3 is 16 amino acids long. The V and J ends lost 6 bases and 5 bases, in that order; junction bases with no gene match: 14. CDR3 DNA (partial): TGTGCCAGCAGACAAACGGGGGGGGCTCTTGGGGAGACC. This translates into CASRQTGGALGET. From start to end, the CDR3 is CASRQTGGALGETQYF.

Turning to this clone: The DNA ends 3 residues before the CDR3 does, and the rest of the CDR3 is filled in from the germline J gene. The gene calls are TRBV11-3 and TRBJ2-5; D might be TRBD1 (5 bases). Germline V gives CDR1 SGHNT, CDR2 YENEEA. The ends were cut back, 6 bases at V and 5 bases at J, with 19 bases in the middle. This CDR3 has 15 amino acids. The CDR3 DNA, read in part, is TGTGCCAGCAGTAAGAACTCCCAACCAGGGGAGACC. Translating gives CASSKNSQPGET. From start to end, the CDR3 is CASSKNSQPGETQYF.

As to this clone: The observed sequence ends 3 residues before the CDR3 terminus, with the missing tail filled in from the germline J gene. The V gene is TRBV29-1, the J gene TRBJ1-4; tentatively, D is TRBD1 (6 bases). Germline CDR1 reads SQVTM; CDR2 reads ANQGSEA. This CDR3 is 16 amino acids long. V lost 4 bases and J 8 bases, leaving 23 bases between the germline ends. Here the CDR3 reads CSVATSGTPEREKLFF. The CDR3 bases that were read are TGCAGCGTTGCTACCTCCGGGACACCCGAGAGGGAAAAA.

Worth noting for this clone: The read halts 3 residues ahead of the CDR3 end, with the missing end drawn from the germline J gene. The V and J genes are TRBV27 and TRBJ1-4, with D maybe TRBD1 (6 bases). Germline CDR1 is MNHEY and CDR2 is SMNVEV (reference sequence). The V and J ends lost 6 bases and 7 bases respectively, with 24 bases between them. The CDR3 spans 17 residues. CDR3 bases read: TGTGCCAGCAGCCCAATCCGCTCTACAGGGATGCGTGAAAAA. It encodes CASSPIRSTGMREK. The whole CDR3 region reads CASSPIRSTGMREKLFF.

CDR3 region: CASSEQQNTEAFF. The sequenced CDR3 bases are TGTGCCAGCAGTGAACAACAGAACACTGAA. V is TRBV2 and J is TRBJ1-1; D is unclear. The read gets to within 3 residues of the CDR3 end, and the germline J gene fills in the rest. Germline V gives CDR1 SNHLY, CDR2 FYNNEI. There are 13 residues in the CDR3. Trimming took off 2 bases at V and 1 base at J, with 5 bases between the two ends. Full variable domain (rest looked up from reference TRBV2 and TRBJ1-1): EPEVTQTPSHQVTQMGQEVILRCVPISNHLYFYWYRQILGQKVEFLVSFYNNEISEKSEIFDDQFSVERPDGSNFTLKIRSTKLEDSAMYFCASSEQQNTEAFFGQGTRLTVV.

In regard to this clone: The CDR3 end lies 3 residues beyond the end of the read and is filled in from the germline J gene. The chain employs TRBV5-1 and TRBJ2-4; TRBD1 agrees at 7 bases. J lost 0 bases, V lost 2 bases, and 8 bases had no gene match. Per the germline V gene, CDR1 is SGHRS and CDR2 is YFSETQ. The CDR3 has 17 amino acids. The part of the CDR3 DNA that was read is TGCGCCAGCAGCTTAAACCGGGACAGTATAGCCAAAAACATT. Amino acid sequence: CASSLNRDSIAKNI. The complete CDR3 sequence is CASSLNRDSIAKNIQYF.

Note on this clone: Read coverage stops 3 residues before the CDR3 terminus; the germline J gene supplies the remainder. J is TRBJ2-2 and V is TRBV18; maybe TRBD2 (7 bases). Germline CDR1 and CDR2: KGHSH and LQKENI. The CDR3 contains 15 residues. CDR3 in amino acids: CASSPLPGGNEKLFF. The covered CDR3 bases are TGTGCCAGCTCACCACTCCCGGGGGGCAATGAAAAG.

As regards this clone: The CDR3 end lies 3 residues beyond the end of the read and is filled in from the germline J gene. The chain links TRBV5-8 to TRBJ1-1; 7 bases are shared with TRBD1. V shed 4 bases, J shed 5 bases, and the junction held 5 bases outside the gene matches. The CDR3 has 13 residues. Germline CDR1 SGHTS, CDR2 YDEGEE. The CDR3 loop is CASSRDRKTEAFF. CDR3 bases read: TGTGCCAGCAGCCGGGACAGAAAAACTGAA.

The CDR3 reads CASSSAAGVETQYF. CDR3 DNA, as far as it was read: TGTGCCAGCAGCTCGGCGGCGGGCGTAGAGACG. The chain couples TRBV5-4 to TRBJ2-3; possibly TRBD2 for D (5 bases). The read falls 3 residues short of the CDR3 end, and the missing part is taken from the germline J gene. This CDR3 contains 14 residues. Germline V gene lookup returns CDR1 SGHNT and CDR2 YYREEE (reference sequence).